This passage covers 20 T cell receptor beta chains from one sample sequenced in a study of blood T cell repertoires in COVID-19. Sequencing used immunoSEQ multiplex PCR; TCRdb keeps in-frame clones, though not all of them. The top ten hold about 4.4% of the sample, which has over 200,000 clones, roughly 84% seen once. Sequenced input: peripheral blood. Receptor source: a middle-aged man with active or convalescent COVID-19.

The chain has TRBV3-1 (or the pseudogene TRBV3-2) and TRBJ2-3; TRBD2 agrees at 8 bases. This CDR3 has 15 residues. CDR1 is LGHDT and CDR2 is YNNKEL in the germline V gene (reference sequence). Losses at the gene ends were 3 bases for V and 5 bases for J; bases not matched to a gene: 7. CDR3 bases: TGTGCCAGCAGCCAGACCGGGGGGGCGGGAGATACGCAGTATTTT. Its protein is CASSQTGGAGDTQYF.

CDR3 sequence: CASSYTGNSEAFF. Written as DNA, the CDR3 is TGTGCCAGCAGTTATACAGGGAATAGTGAAGCTTTCTTT. V gene TRBV5-5 combines with J gene TRBJ1-1, with a weak D call TRBD1 (6 bases). This CDR3 is 13 amino acids long. Trimming cost V 5 bases and J 7 bases, with 15 bases left between them. CDR1 and CDR2 from the germline V gene are SGHKS and YYEKEE (reference sequence).

This clone appeared a single time. This chain joins TRBV6-6 and TRBJ1-4; D is possibly TRBD1 (6 bases). The CDR3 extends over 12 amino acids. The germline CDR1 and CDR2 sequences are MNHNY and SVGAGI (reference sequence). V was trimmed by 11 bases and J by 8 bases, leaving 15 bases between them. CDR3 in DNA: TGTGCCTCCGGGGTCACAGGGGAAAAACTGTTTTTT. Translated: CASGVTGEKLFF.

This sequence joins TRBV5-1 and TRBJ1-1; 12 nucleotides align to TRBD1. The V segment lost 0 bases and the J segment 4 bases; nucleotides outside the gene matches: 4. The CDR3 contains 16 residues. Germline assignment: CDR1 SGHRS and CDR2 YFSETQ. The CDR3 loop reads CASSLDGTGGLTEAFF. In DNA form, the CDR3 reads TGCGCCAGCAGCTTGGATGGGACAGGGGGCCTCACTGAAGCTTTCTTT. Full variable domain (missing parts from reference TRBV5-1 and TRBJ1-1): KAGVTQTPRYLIKTRGQQVTLSCSPISGHRSVSWYQQTPGQGLQFLFEYFSETQRNKGNFPGRFSGRQFSNSRSEMNVSTLELGDSALYLCASSLDGTGGLTEAFFGQGTRLTVV.

The V and J genes are TRBV12-3 or TRBV12-4 and TRBJ1-1; D is uncertain. V dropped 3 bases and J dropped 6 bases, with 8 bases sitting between them. The CDR3 extends over 12 amino acids. For the CDR3, the DNA is TGTGCCAGCAGTTTTGATCGCGCTGAAGCTTTCTTT. Translating it yields CASSFDRAEAFF.

The genes are TRBV5-6 and TRBJ2-3; no definite D call. The CDR3 has 13 amino acids. Trimming pared 0 bases from V and 0 bases from J, leaving 2 bases between. Germline V gene sequence: CDR1 SGHDT, CDR2 YYEEEE. The CDR3 bases are TGTGCCAGCAGCTTGGCTAGCACAGATACGCAGTATTTT. Translating it yields CASSLASTDTQYF.

The chain is built from TRBV7-9 and TRBJ1-1, with TRBD1 identical over 8 bases. J lost 11 bases, V lost 5 bases, and 4 bases had no gene match. Germline CDR1 and CDR2: SEHNR and FQNEAQ (reference sequence). The CDR3 extends over 11 amino acids. The CDR3 DNA is TGTGCCAGCAGCCCGACAGGGGACGCTTTCTTT. The encoded protein is CASSPTGDAFF.

This clone was detected ten times or more. The CDR3 DNA reads TGTGCCAGCAGTCCAGACAGGGCGAATTCACCCCTCCACTTT. Translation: CASSPDRANSPLHF. The genes are TRBV6-4 and TRBJ1-6; 7 bases line up with TRBD1. The CDR3 runs 14 residues. CDR1 and CDR2 (germline): MRHNA, SNTAGT. The J segment lost 7 bases and the V segment lost 5 bases, leaving 5 bases of the junction unmatched.

The CDR3 DNA is TGTGCCAGTAGTACCCCGGGACAGGGATATTGGCCCCAGCATTTT. Its translation is CASSTPGQGYWPQHF. The chain employs TRBV19 and TRBJ1-5, with 9 positions matching TRBD1. Germline V lookup: CDR1 LNHDA, CDR2 SQIVND (reference sequence). The junction had 10 bases not matched to a gene; V was cut back by 4 bases and J by 9 bases. This CDR3 is 15 amino acids long.

The chain uses TRBV30 and TRBJ1-1; D call uncertain. Germline V gene sequence: CDR1 GTSNPN, CDR2 SVGIG (reference sequence). Trimming shortened V by 4 bases and J by 0 bases, and 6 bases separated the two germline ends. CDR3 size: 12 residues. The CDR3, as DNA: TGTGCCTGGACAGGTGTGAACACTGAAGCTTTCTTT. It translates to CAWTGVNTEAFF. Variable domain in full (rest from reference TRBV30 and TRBJ1-1): SQTIHQWPATLVQPVGSPLSLECTVEGTSNPNLYWYRQAAGRGLQLLFYSVGIGQISSEVPQNLSASRPQDRQFILSSKKLLLSDSGFYLCAWTGVNTEAFFGQGTRLTVV.

This chain links TRBV24-1 with TRBJ2-3; 9 bases match TRBD1. The CDR3 contains 17 residues. Germline loops: CDR1 KGHDR, CDR2 SFDVKD. V shed 4 bases, J shed 3 bases, and the junction held 10 bases outside the gene matches. CDR3 in amino acids: CATSDPRRGQGTDTQYF. For the CDR3, the DNA is TGTGCCACCAGTGACCCGCGAAGAGGACAGGGGACAGATACGCAGTATTTT.

This clone came up a few times. CDR3 nucleotides: TGTGCCAGCAGCTTGGGTCCAGGGGGAGAACAGCCCCAGCATTTT. Translated, it gives CASSLGPGGEQPQHF. The genes are TRBV5-6 and TRBJ1-5, with 7 bases matching TRBD1. Losses at the gene ends were 0 bases for V and 7 bases for J; bases not matched to a gene: 7. The CDR3 sequence is 15 residues long. The germline V gene encodes CDR1 SGHDT and CDR2 YYEEEE.

This rearrangement joins TRBV7-6 to TRBJ2-7; TRBD2 agrees at 8 bases. Looked up from germline, CDR1 is SGHVS and CDR2 is FNYEAQ. This CDR3 contains 15 residues. Trimming at V came to 4 bases and at J to 6 bases, leaving 11 bases not matched to a gene. The CDR3 coding sequence is TGTGCCAGCAGCTCCTTGGCGGGGGGCCAAGGCGAGCAGTACTTC. It specifies CASSSLAGGQGEQYF.

V and J are TRBV14 and TRBJ1-1; D is perhaps TRBD1 (5 bases). The CDR3 length is 15 residues. Germline V gives CDR1 SGHDN, CDR2 FVKESK. V was shortened by 5 bases and J by 0 bases, with 13 bases between the two germline ends. CDR3 amino acids: CASSENRHLNTEAFF. DNA of the CDR3: TGTGCCAGCAGCGAAAACAGGCATTTGAACACTGAAGCTTTCTTT.

V usage is TRBV7-2 and J usage is TRBJ2-3, with 9 bases identical to TRBD2. Looked up from germline, CDR1 is SGHTA and CDR2 is FQGNSA. CDR3 length: 17 amino acids. V lost 2 bases to trimming and J lost 0 bases; unmatched junction nucleotides: 6. The CDR3, as DNA: TGTGCCAGCAGCTTACAGAGCGGGGGGATTAGCACAGATACGCAGTATTTT. This sequence encodes CASSLQSGGISTDTQYF.

This sequence joins TRBV7-2 and TRBJ2-3, with D perhaps TRBD2 (5 bases). V lost 8 bases, J lost 1 base, and 13 bases lay in between. This CDR3 has 14 residues. CDR1 is SGHTA and CDR2 is FQGNSA in the germline V gene. The CDR3 loop reads CASASPAGTDTQYF. Written as DNA, the CDR3 is TGTGCCAGCGCCTCACCAGCGGGCACAGATACGCAGTATTTT. The complete variable domain, with remaining parts taken from reference TRBV7-2 and TRBJ2-3, reads GAGVSQSPSNKVTEKGKDVELRCDPISGHTALYWYRQSLGQGLEFLIYFQGNSAPDKSGLPSDRFSAERTGGSVSTLTIQRTQQEDSAVYLCASASPAGTDTQYFGPGTRLTVL.

The rearrangement links TRBV6-5 to TRBJ1-1; weak D call: TRBD1 (6 bases). The CDR3 runs 14 residues. Germline V gene lookup returns CDR1 MNHEY and CDR2 SVGAGI. V lost 6 bases and J 5 bases, leaving 16 bases between the germline ends. CDR3 residues: CASRGRGLRTEAFF. In nucleotides, the CDR3 is TGTGCCAGCAGGGGGCGGGGGCTAAGGACTGAAGCTTTCTTT.

This clone was seen only a few times. The J gene is TRBJ1-2, the V gene TRBV28, with D unresolved. The length of the CDR3 is 14 residues. V lost 3 bases and J 5 bases, leaving 13 bases between the germline ends. The germline CDR1 and CDR2 sequences are MDHEN and SYDVKM. The CDR3 DNA reads as TGTGCCAGCAGTTTTTCGAACGGAGCATATGGCTACACCTTC. Its protein product is CASSFSNGAYGYTF.

This chain joins TRBV18 and TRBJ2-2; 7 bases align to TRBD1. J lost 0 bases, V lost 2 bases, and 3 bases had no gene match. Germline V gene sequence: CDR1 KGHSH, CDR2 LQKENI. The CDR3 has 16 residues. Written as DNA, the CDR3 is TGTGCCAGCTCACCAACCGGGACAGCGAACACCGGGGAGCTGTTTTTT. Protein sequence: CASSPTGTANTGELFF.

The rearrangement uses TRBV5-4 and TRBJ2-6; TRBD1 agrees at 9 bases. J gave up 2 bases and V 4 bases, and 13 bases lay outside the gene matches. Germline lookup yields CDR1 SGHNT and CDR2 YYREEE (reference sequence). This CDR3 contains 19 residues. The CDR3 protein is CASSANHRGRGAGANVLTF. CDR3 DNA: TGTGCCAGCAGCGCCAACCACAGGGGGCGGGGTGCTGGGGCCAACGTCCTGACTTTC. The entire variable domain, with the rest obtained from reference TRBV5-4 and TRBJ2-6, is as follows: ETGVTQSPTHLIKTRGQQVTLRCSSQSGHNTVSWYQQALGQGPQFIFQYYREEENGRGNFPPRFSGLQFPNYSSELNVNALELDDSALYLCASSANHRGRGAGANVLTFGAGSRLTVL.